This record concerns one T cell receptor (beta chain) sequence. Its antigen is not identified. The entry originates in a study of OX40 agonist ivuxolimab in advanced cancers. Study-level results: Clonal expansion in partial responders at 0.1-3.0 mg/kg ranked among the lowest. Part of the nonresponder group also had normalized T-cell clonal expansion that was low.

Germline V gene data show CDR1 as SGHRS and CDR2 as YFSETQ. The CDR3 contains 12 residues. Trimming stripped 7 bases from V and 4 bases from J, with 8 bases between. Here immunoSEQ multiplex PCR was the method, and the copy in TCRdb shows in-frame clones only, minus some. The sample has tens of thousands of clones, 70% to 85% seen once; the top ten hold about 37%. The sequence derives from an adult with an advanced solid tumor such as melanoma, head and neck, liver or kidney cancer. Material: CD4+ or CD8+ T cells sorted from blood, obtained in a trial of the OX40 agonist ivuxolimab. V and J are TRBV5-1 and TRBJ2-2; unclear D gene. The CDR3 DNA follows: TGCGCCAGCGGCCTATCCACCGGGGAGCTGTTTTTT. The encoded protein is CASGLSTGELFF.